Following are 14 T cell receptor beta chains from one sample sequenced in a study of PD-L1 blockade in urothelial cancer. Profiled with immunoSEQ multiplex PCR; TCRdb holds only in-frame clones, not every one. Of 72,000 or so clones in the sample, roughly 90% were seen once. Stated time point: peripheral blood 6 weeks after treatment start. This sample comprised PBMCs, obtained around atezolizumab (anti-PD-L1) treatment. The receptor set was obtained from a man aged 55 to 70 with urothelial cancer.

The rearrangement uses TRBV27 and TRBJ2-3; 7 bases align to TRBD2. Germline CDR1 MNHEY, CDR2 SMNVEV (reference sequence). Germline trimming cut 4 bases from V and 11 bases from J; bases unmatched to any gene: 3. The CDR3 consists of 11 residues. CDR3 sequence reads: CASSSRTRQYF. The CDR3 region has the DNA TGTGCCAGCAGTTCCAGGACTAGGCAGTATTTT.

This chain links TRBV9 with TRBJ2-1; D uncertain. The CDR3 runs to 13 residues. The germline CDR1 and CDR2 sequences are SGDLS and YYNGEE. V was cut by 1 base and J by 5 bases, with 7 bases left in between. CDR3 DNA: TGTGCCAGCAGCGTAACAGAGCACAATGAGCAGTTCTTC. It codes for CASSVTEHNEQFF.

In its sample, this clone was seen once. The chain combines TRBV18 with TRBJ2-7, with 10 bases that match TRBD2. Trimming removed 1 base from V and 7 bases from J; junction bases left unmatched: 10. The CDR3 is made up of 16 amino acids. Germline CDR1 and CDR2: KGHSH and LQKENI. The CDR3 nucleotides read TGTGCCAGCTCACCACTTTTGCTAGCGGGAGTTGGGGAGCAGTACTTC. Amino acids: CASSPLLLAGVGEQYF.

V and J are TRBV28 and TRBJ1-2; 9 bases are shared with TRBD1. The germline V gene encodes CDR1 MDHEN and CDR2 SYDVKM. The CDR3 contains 14 residues. The J segment lost 4 bases and the V segment lost 6 bases, leaving 6 bases of the junction unmatched. This chain's CDR3 is CASRRQGVAYGYTF. The CDR3 DNA sequence: TGTGCCAGCAGGAGACAGGGGGTGGCCTATGGCTACACCTTC.

This rearrangement joins TRBV9 to TRBJ1-5; D is possibly TRBD1 (5 bases). The CDR3 length is 13 residues. V was trimmed by 2 bases and J by 6 bases, leaving 9 bases between them. Germline loops: CDR1 SGDLS, CDR2 YYNGEE. The CDR3 sequence is CASSVGPGQPQHF. CDR3 DNA sequence: TGTGCCAGCAGCGTGGGGCCTGGTCAGCCCCAGCATTTT.

The V gene is TRBV6-5, the J gene TRBJ2-5; no firm D call. The V end was cut by 6 bases, the J end by 2 bases, with 13 bases between. The CDR3 consists of 14 residues. Germline CDR1 MNHEY, CDR2 SVGAGI. The CDR3 region has the DNA TGTGCCAGCAGGCGCGCGGCGGATCAAGAGACCCAGTACTTC. Translating it yields CASRRAADQETQYF.

The chain employs TRBV7-2 and TRBJ2-7; weak D call: TRBD1 (6 bases). The ends were cut back, 0 bases at V and 1 base at J, with 22 bases in the middle. Germline-derived CDR1 and CDR2 are SGHTA and FQGNSA. This CDR3 contains 19 residues. In DNA form, the CDR3 reads TGTGCCAGCAGCTTAGCGCCGTTTCCCCCTGGACAGCCTTCCTACGAGCAGTACTTC. Encoded protein: CASSLAPFPPGQPSYEQYF.

The rearrangement uses TRBV30 and TRBJ2-6; D may be TRBD2 (5 bases). The V gene lost 2 bases and the J gene lost 2 bases, with 10 bases spanning the gap. The CDR3 extends over 15 amino acids. Germline V lookup: CDR1 GTSNPN, CDR2 SVGIG (reference sequence). The CDR3: CAWSRGIAGANVLTF. The CDR3 coding sequence is TGTGCCTGGAGTCGGGGTATTGCTGGGGCCAACGTCCTGACTTTC. Looking up the rest from reference TRBV30 and TRBJ2-6 gives the full variable domain: SQTIHQWPATLVQPVGSPLSLECTVEGTSNPNLYWYRQAAGRGLQLLFYSVGIGQISSEVPQNLSASRPQDRQFILSSKKLLLSDSGFYLCAWSRGIAGANVLTFGAGSRLTVL.

V usage is TRBV27 and J usage is TRBJ2-7, with TRBD2 matching 9 bases. CDR1 and CDR2 (germline): MNHEY, SMNVEV (reference sequence). Germline trimming cut 6 bases from V and 3 bases from J; bases unmatched to any gene: 3. This CDR3 contains 13 residues. The CDR3 sequence: CASRKTSGYEQYF. CDR3 DNA: TGTGCCAGCAGGAAGACTAGCGGCTACGAGCAGTACTTC.

This clone was found a few times. This sequence joins TRBV7-9 and TRBJ1-2, with 10 nucleotides matching TRBD1. Germline V gives CDR1 SEHNR, CDR2 FQNEAQ (reference sequence). The CDR3 spans 16 residues. V shed 5 bases, J shed 1 base, and the junction held 7 bases outside the gene matches. The CDR3 here is CASSPAGTGDNYGYTF. DNA for the CDR3: TGTGCCAGCAGCCCTGCTGGGACAGGGGATAACTATGGCTACACCTTC.

V gene TRBV10-3 combines with J gene TRBJ2-1; 11 nucleotides agree with TRBD2. This CDR3 comprises 14 residues. After removal of 6 bases from V and 10 bases from J, the junction contained 8 bases not matched to a gene. Germline V gene lookup returns CDR1 ENHRY and CDR2 SYGVKD. In DNA, the CDR3 is TGTGCCATCAGGGCGGGACTAGCGGCTCCCGAGCAGTTCTTC. It codes for CAIRAGLAAPEQFF.

The chain links TRBV18 to TRBJ1-5, with unresolved D. The CDR3 length is 12 residues. Germline V gives CDR1 KGHSH, CDR2 LQKENI. The V gene lost 3 bases and the J gene lost 6 bases, with 6 bases spanning the gap. The CDR3 nucleotides read TGTGCCAGCTCACCGGCCCGTCAGCCCCAGCATTTT. Translation gives CASSPARQPQHF.

A remark on this clone: The junction does not match germline at one end; this may be a read error. The J gene is TRBJ2-1, the V gene TRBV4-3; 10 bases are shared with TRBD2. This CDR3 comprises 15 residues. From germline, CDR1 is LGHNA and CDR2 YSLEER. As DNA, the CDR3 is TGCGCCAGCAGCCAAGATACGGCTAGCGGGAGATTTGTGGTCTTC. This translates into CASSQDTASGRFVVF.

The rearrangement uses TRBV28 and TRBJ1-3, with D uncertain. The CDR3 is 14 amino acids. V was clipped by 7 bases and J by 0 bases, with 10 bases between them. The germline V gene has CDR1 MDHEN and CDR2 SYDVKM. The CDR3 nucleotides read TGTGCCAGCACCCTAGCCTACTCTGGAAACACCATATATTTT. Protein: CASTLAYSGNTIYF.